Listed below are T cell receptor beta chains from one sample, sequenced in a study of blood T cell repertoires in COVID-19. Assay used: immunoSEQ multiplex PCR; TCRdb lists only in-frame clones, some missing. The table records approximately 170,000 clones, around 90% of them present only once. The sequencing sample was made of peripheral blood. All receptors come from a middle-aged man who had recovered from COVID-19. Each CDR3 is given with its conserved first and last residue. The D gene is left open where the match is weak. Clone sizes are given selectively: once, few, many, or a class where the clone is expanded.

CDR3aa: CARTRQEQGSQFHSNQPQHF; CDR3nt: TGTGCCAGAACAAGGCAGGAACAGGGGAGCCAATTTCATAGCAATCAGCCCCAGCATTTT; j_gene: TRBJ1-5; v_gene: TRBV5-3; abundance: few; d_gene: TRBD1
CDR3aa: CASSLGPYGNTIYF; CDR3nt: TGTGCCAGCAGCTTGGGTCCGTATGGAAACACCATATATTTT; j_gene: TRBJ1-3; v_gene: TRBV5-8; abundance: once; d_gene: NA
CDR3aa: CASSLNLGGSGTDTQYF; CDR3nt: TGTGCCAGCAGTTTGAATTTGGGGGGGAGCGGCACAGATACGCAGTATTTT; j_gene: TRBJ2-3; v_gene: TRBV28; abundance: NA; d_gene: TRBD2
CDR3aa: CSASENRALGFF; CDR3nt: TGCAGTGCTAGTGAAAACAGGGCATTAGGGTTCTTC; j_gene: TRBJ2-1; v_gene: TRBV20-1; abundance: NA; d_gene: NA
CDR3aa: CASSQDGAVGTGYTF; CDR3nt: TGCGCCAGCAGCCAAGATGGGGCGGTCGGTACGGGCTACACCTTC; j_gene: TRBJ1-2; v_gene: TRBV4-3; abundance: NA; d_gene: NA
CDR3aa: CASSSSGLAASYEQYF; CDR3nt: TGTGCCAGCAGCTCCTCGGGACTAGCGGCTTCCTACGAGCAGTACTTC; j_gene: TRBJ2-7; v_gene: TRBV6-6; abundance: NA; d_gene: TRBD2
CDR3aa: CGTRGLSPYNEQFF; CDR3nt: TGTGGCACTCGGGGACTTAGTCCCTACAATGAGCAGTTCTTC; j_gene: TRBJ2-1; v_gene: TRBV25-1; abundance: once; d_gene: NA
CDR3aa: CASSEVSSNTGELFF; CDR3nt: TGTGCCAGCAGTGAAGTGTCATCGAACACCGGGGAGCTGTTTTTT; j_gene: TRBJ2-2; v_gene: TRBV6-1; abundance: NA; d_gene: NA
CDR3aa: CASSLGPGNIQYF; CDR3nt: TGTGCCAGCAGCTTAGGCCCGGGAAACATTCAGTACTTC; j_gene: TRBJ2-4; v_gene: TRBV7-6; abundance: NA; d_gene: NA
CDR3aa: CASRLTGTGPGNEQFF; CDR3nt: TGTGCCAGCAGACTTACCGGGACAGGGCCGGGGAATGAGCAGTTCTTC; j_gene: TRBJ2-1; v_gene: TRBV27; abundance: NA; d_gene: TRBD1
CDR3aa: CASSQDRPSIHEQYF; CDR3nt: TGTGCCAGCAGCCAAGATAGGCCTAGCATCCACGAGCAGTACTTC; j_gene: TRBJ2-7; v_gene: TRBV3-1/TRBV3-2; abundance: NA; d_gene: NA
CDR3aa: CSASRGLAGELFF; CDR3nt: TGCAGTGCTAGTAGGGGACTAGCCGGGGAGCTGTTTTTT; j_gene: TRBJ2-2; v_gene: TRBV20-1; abundance: NA; d_gene: TRBD2
CDR3aa: CASRFTTGAIHEKLFF; CDR3nt: TGTGCCAGCAGATTTACTACAGGGGCCATTCATGAAAAACTGTTTTTT; j_gene: TRBJ1-4; v_gene: TRBV28; abundance: NA; d_gene: TRBD1
CDR3aa: CATSRVRDRVGEKLFF; CDR3nt: TGTGCCACCAGCAGAGTACGGGACAGGGTTGGTGAAAAACTGTTTTTT; j_gene: TRBJ1-4; v_gene: TRBV15; abundance: NA; d_gene: TRBD1
CDR3aa: CASSNRQGAMYEQYF; CDR3nt: TGTGCCAGCAGCAACCGACAGGGGGCTATGTACGAGCAGTACTTC; j_gene: TRBJ2-7; v_gene: TRBV7-2; abundance: NA; d_gene: TRBD1
CDR3aa: CASSSQGHFNEKLFF; CDR3nt: TGTGCCAGCAGCTCCCAGGGACATTTTAATGAAAAACTGTTTTTT; j_gene: TRBJ1-4; v_gene: TRBV5-4; abundance: NA; d_gene: NA
CDR3aa: CASSYDRAYNSPLHF; CDR3nt: TGTGCCAGCAGTTATGACAGGGCGTATAATTCACCCCTCCACTTT; j_gene: TRBJ1-6; v_gene: TRBV6-5; abundance: NA; d_gene: TRBD1
CDR3aa: CAWNGISGNTIYF; CDR3nt: TGTGCCTGGAACGGTATCTCTGGAAACACCATATATTTT; j_gene: TRBJ1-3; v_gene: TRBV30; abundance: NA; d_gene: NA
CDR3aa: CASRYLAGGTDTQYF; CDR3nt: TGTGCCAGCAGATATCTAGCGGGAGGCACAGATACGCAGTATTTT; j_gene: TRBJ2-3; v_gene: TRBV6-5; abundance: NA; d_gene: TRBD2
CDR3aa: CASSPRLSSYNSPLHF; CDR3nt: TGTGCCAGCAGCCCCAGGCTGAGCTCCTATAATTCACCCCTCCACTTT; j_gene: TRBJ1-6; v_gene: TRBV3-1/TRBV3-2; abundance: NA; d_gene: NA
CDR3aa: CASSVEGQGVSEQYF; CDR3nt: TGTGCCAGCAGCGTAGAGGGACAGGGGGTATCCGAGCAGTACTTC; j_gene: TRBJ2-7; v_gene: TRBV9; abundance: NA; d_gene: TRBD1
CDR3aa: CATSRDPTGTGNEKLFF; CDR3nt: TGTGCCACCAGCAGAGACCCCACCGGGACAGGAAATGAAAAACTGTTTTTT; j_gene: TRBJ1-4; v_gene: TRBV15; abundance: NA; d_gene: TRBD1
CDR3aa: CASSGRDRGFGTDTQYF; CDR3nt: TGTGCCAGCAGCGGCCGAGACAGGGGATTCGGTACAGATACGCAGTATTTT; j_gene: TRBJ2-3; v_gene: TRBV5-4; abundance: NA; d_gene: TRBD1
CDR3aa: CASSRTGRTEAFF; CDR3nt: TGTGCCAGCAGCCGGACAGGGCGCACTGAAGCTTTCTTT; j_gene: TRBJ1-1; v_gene: TRBV7-2; abundance: NA; d_gene: TRBD1
CDR3aa: CASSPRGLPGELFF; CDR3nt: TGTGCCAGCAGCCCCAGGGGTTTGCCCGGGGAGCTGTTTTTT; j_gene: TRBJ2-2; v_gene: TRBV28; abundance: NA; d_gene: NA
CDR3aa: CASSFRAGGRADTQYF; CDR3nt: TGTGCCAGCAGCTTTCGAGCGGGGGGGCGTGCAGATACGCAGTATTTT; j_gene: TRBJ2-3; v_gene: TRBV7-2; abundance: NA; d_gene: TRBD2
CDR3aa: CASSPGRESTEAFF; CDR3nt: TGTGCCAGCTCACCAGGCAGGGAATCCACTGAAGCTTTCTTT; j_gene: TRBJ1-1; v_gene: TRBV18; abundance: NA; d_gene: NA
CDR3aa: CASRPTGNRGSEKLFF; CDR3nt: TGTGCCAGCAGACCGACAGGGAATAGGGGGAGTGAAAAACTGTTTTTT; j_gene: TRBJ1-4; v_gene: TRBV27; abundance: NA; d_gene: TRBD1
CDR3aa: CASSWGTSPSSGNTIYF; CDR3nt: TGCGCCAGCAGCTGGGGGACTTCACCCAGCTCTGGAAACACCATATATTTT; j_gene: TRBJ1-3; v_gene: TRBV5-1; abundance: NA; d_gene: NA
CDR3aa: CASSLGASGGYNEQFF; CDR3nt: TGTGCCAGCAGCTTGGGGGCTAGCGGGGGCTACAATGAGCAGTTCTTC; j_gene: TRBJ2-1; v_gene: TRBV5-4; abundance: NA; d_gene: TRBD2
CDR3aa: CASRSRFSLPYEQYF; CDR3nt: TGCGCCAGCAGAAGCAGGTTTTCCCTTCCCTACGAGCAGTACTTC; j_gene: TRBJ2-7; v_gene: TRBV10-1; abundance: NA; d_gene: NA
CDR3aa: CASRPQSGLYNEQFF; CDR3nt: TGTGCCAGCAGGCCCCAGAGCGGACTGTACAATGAGCAGTTCTTC; j_gene: TRBJ2-1; v_gene: TRBV6-4; abundance: NA; d_gene: NA
CDR3aa: CASSSGIGNSPLHF; CDR3nt: TGTGCCAGCAGCTCGGGGATAGGGAACTCACCCCTCCACTTT; j_gene: TRBJ1-6; v_gene: TRBV7-2; abundance: once; d_gene: NA
CDR3aa: CASSLSGGGGYTF; CDR3nt: TGTGCCAGCAGTTTATCAGGGGGTGGAGGCTACACCTTC; j_gene: TRBJ1-2; v_gene: TRBV28; abundance: NA; d_gene: TRBD1
CDR3aa: CASSSKVRTEAFF; CDR3nt: TGTGCCAGCAGTTCCAAGGTCAGGACTGAAGCTTTCTTT; j_gene: TRBJ1-1; v_gene: TRBV6-6; abundance: few; d_gene: NA
CDR3aa: CASSTGGGSNQPQHF; CDR3nt: TGTGCCAGTAGTACCGGGGGGGGAAGCAATCAGCCCCAGCATTTT; j_gene: TRBJ1-5; v_gene: TRBV19; abundance: once; d_gene: NA
CDR3aa: CAWSVPHSGGSREQYF; CDR3nt: TGTGCCTGGAGTGTACCCCATAGCGGGGGGTCGCGGGAGCAGTACTTC; j_gene: TRBJ2-7; v_gene: TRBV30; abundance: NA; d_gene: TRBD2
CDR3aa: CASSVPGGYTF; CDR3nt: TGTGCCAGCAGCGTCCCCGGGGGCTACACCTTC; j_gene: TRBJ1-2; v_gene: TRBV9; abundance: NA; d_gene: NA
CDR3aa: CASRGTSGKPDTQYF; CDR3nt: TGTGCCAGCAGGGGGACTAGCGGGAAGCCAGATACGCAGTATTTT; j_gene: TRBJ2-3; v_gene: TRBV27; abundance: NA; d_gene: TRBD2
CDR3aa: CASSLTNSNQPQHF; CDR3nt: TGTGCCAGCAGCTTAACTAATAGCAATCAGCCCCAGCATTTT; j_gene: TRBJ1-5; v_gene: TRBV7-2; abundance: NA; d_gene: NA
CDR3aa: CASSFAGNTDTQYF; CDR3nt: TGTGCCAGCAGCTTCGCCGGGAACACAGATACGCAGTATTTT; j_gene: TRBJ2-3; v_gene: TRBV7-9; abundance: NA; d_gene: NA
CDR3aa: CASSITVMNTEAFF; CDR3nt: TGTGCCAGTAGTATTACAGTCATGAACACTGAAGCTTTCTTT; j_gene: TRBJ1-1; v_gene: TRBV19; abundance: NA; d_gene: NA
CDR3aa: CASSPDREGNQPQHF; CDR3nt: TGTGCCAGCAGCCCCGACAGGGAGGGCAATCAGCCCCAGCATTTT; j_gene: TRBJ1-5; v_gene: TRBV21-1; abundance: NA; d_gene: NA
CDR3aa: CASSSGQGAGNEQFF; CDR3nt: TGTGCCAGCAGCTCCGGACAGGGGGCTGGTAATGAGCAGTTCTTC; j_gene: TRBJ2-1; v_gene: TRBV5-8; abundance: NA; d_gene: TRBD1
CDR3aa: CASSAGTSGKFYEQYF; CDR3nt: TGTGCCAGCAGCGCCGGGACTAGCGGGAAGTTCTACGAGCAGTACTTC; j_gene: TRBJ2-7; v_gene: TRBV9; abundance: NA; d_gene: TRBD2
CDR3aa: CASSPDLIKNEQYF; CDR3nt: TGTGCCAGCAGCCCAGACTTAATTAAAAACGAGCAGTACTTC; j_gene: TRBJ2-7; v_gene: TRBV7-9; abundance: once; d_gene: NA
CDR3aa: CASSSDSQTQYF; CDR3nt: TGTGCCAGCAGTAGCGACAGTCAGACCCAGTACTTC; j_gene: TRBJ2-5; v_gene: TRBV2; abundance: NA; d_gene: NA
CDR3aa: CASSSGLAGGWSTDTQYF; CDR3nt: TGTGCCAGCAGCTCCGGACTAGCGGGGGGGTGGAGCACAGATACGCAGTATTTT; j_gene: TRBJ2-3; v_gene: TRBV7-3; abundance: once; d_gene: TRBD2